A selection of T cell receptor beta chains follows, all from one sample in a study of cytomegalovirus exposure and HLA in healthy donors. Libraries were prepared by immunoSEQ multiplex PCR; TCRdb keeps only in-frame clonotypes and omits some of them. This sample carries 180,000 or so clones, 82% of them seen once, and the ten largest clones take 6% to 8%. The material sequenced was PBMCs. Receptors originate from a woman between 45 and 60 years old in good health and CMV-seropositive. Each CDR3 is given with its conserved first and last residue. A D gene is named only where the DNA matches it firmly. Where a row states a size, it is once, few, many or the class of an expanded clone; other rows omit it.

CDR3 | DNA | J | V | size | D
CASSLELDLNEQFF | TGCGCCAGCAGCTTGGAACTAGACCTCAATGAGCAGTTCTTC | TRBJ2-1 | TRBV5-1 | NA | NA
CASSRTGDRNSPLHF | TGCGCCAGCAGCCGAACGGGGGACAGAAATTCACCCCTCCACTTT | TRBJ1-6 | TRBV4-1 | NA | TRBD1
CASSLRPEGTDTQYF | TGTGCCAGCAGCTTGCGCCCTGAGGGCACAGATACGCAGTATTTT | TRBJ2-3 | TRBV7-2 | once | NA
CASSLRGMPYNEQFF | TGCGCCAGCAGCTTGCGGGGGATGCCCTACAATGAGCAGTTCTTC | TRBJ2-1 | TRBV5-1 | NA | NA
CASSPGQGGGNTIYF | TGTGCCAGCAGCCCGGGACAGGGTGGTGGAAACACCATATATTTT | TRBJ1-3 | TRBV11-3 | NA | TRBD1
CASSFLDRAGELFF | TGTGCCAGCAGTTTCCTGGACAGGGCTGGGGAGCTGTTTTTT | TRBJ2-2 | TRBV27 | few | TRBD1
CATSRGLGPHNEQFF | TGTGCCACCAGCAGAGGATTGGGGCCCCACAATGAGCAGTTCTTC | TRBJ2-1 | TRBV15 | NA | NA
CASSFPVLAGSRSYEQYF | TGTGCCAGCAGTTTCCCCGTACTAGCGGGATCCCGCTCCTACGAGCAGTACTTC | TRBJ2-7 | TRBV28 | once | TRBD2
CASSMNRVQSPLHF | TGTGCCAGTAGTATGAACAGGGTACAGTCACCCCTCCACTTT | TRBJ1-6 | TRBV19 | NA | NA
CASRAYPGHVVGEKLFF | TGCGCCAGCAGGGCCTACCCAGGGCATGTAGTAGGTGAAAAACTGTTTTTT | TRBJ1-4 | TRBV10-1 | few | NA